This is a list of T cell receptor beta chains from one sample in a study of T cells and Merkel cell carcinoma outcomes. Sequencing used immunoSEQ multiplex PCR; TCRdb keeps in-frame clones, though not all of them. The data show approximately 10,000 clones, with around 95% seen just once and about 0.95% held by the top ten. The source material was tumor tissue from Merkel cell carcinoma. The receptor set was obtained from a human donor with Merkel cell carcinoma. Each CDR3 is given with its conserved first and last residue. D genes are given only for firm matches. Clone size, where shown, is once, few, many, or a class for clones that have expanded.

j_call: TRBJ1-3; v_call: TRBV25-1; clone_size: NA; d_call: NA; cdr3_length: 15; cdr3_nt: TGTGCCAGCAGTGTTTTCTACGGGGGTGGAGACACCATATATTTT; cdr3_aa: CASSVFYGGGDTIYF
j_call: TRBJ1-2; v_call: TRBV7-9; clone_size: few; d_call: NA; cdr3_length: 12; cdr3_nt: TGTGCCAGCAGCCCCAAGGGGTATGGCTACACCTTC; cdr3_aa: CASSPKGYGYTF
j_call: TRBJ2-2; v_call: TRBV14; clone_size: NA; d_call: TRBD2; cdr3_length: 18; cdr3_nt: TGTGCCAGCAGCCAAGATATAGCTAGCGGGAGGTTCACCGGGGAGCTGTTTTTT; cdr3_aa: CASSQDIASGRFTGELFF
j_call: TRBJ1-1; v_call: TRBV7-9; clone_size: NA; d_call: NA; cdr3_length: 15; cdr3_nt: TGTGCCAGCAGCTCACCCGAGGGGGGGGGCACTGAAGCTTTCTTT; cdr3_aa: CASSSPEGGGTEAFF
j_call: TRBJ2-1; v_call: TRBV5-1; clone_size: NA; d_call: NA; cdr3_length: 15; cdr3_nt: TGCGCCAGCAGCTTGCGGCTAAGCTCCTACAATGAGCAGTTCTTC; cdr3_aa: CASSLRLSSYNEQFF
j_call: TRBJ2-1; v_call: TRBV2; clone_size: NA; d_call: NA; cdr3_length: 13; cdr3_nt: TGTGCCAGCAGTGAAGAGAATGAGTCTGAGCAGTTCTTC; cdr3_aa: CASSEENESEQFF
j_call: TRBJ2-7; v_call: TRBV5-1; clone_size: NA; d_call: NA; cdr3_length: 15; cdr3_nt: TGCGCCAGCAGCTTGGTAAGCGCTGGGGGATACGAGCAGTACTTC; cdr3_aa: CASSLVSAGGYEQYF
j_call: TRBJ1-5; v_call: TRBV5-1; clone_size: NA; d_call: NA; cdr3_length: 13; cdr3_nt: TGCGCCAGCAGCTTGGACGGTAATCAGCCCCAGCATTTT; cdr3_aa: CASSLDGNQPQHF
j_call: TRBJ1-4; v_call: TRBV7-9; clone_size: NA; d_call: TRBD1; cdr3_length: 12; cdr3_nt: TGTGCCAGCAGCTTATGGGACAGGTTCCTCGTTTTT; cdr3_aa: CASSLWDRFLVF
j_call: TRBJ1-4; v_call: TRBV25-1; clone_size: NA; d_call: NA; cdr3_length: 10; cdr3_nt: TGTGCCAGCAGGAATGAAAAACTGTTTTTT; cdr3_aa: CASRNEKLFF
j_call: TRBJ1-3; v_call: TRBV6-5; clone_size: NA; d_call: NA; cdr3_length: 14; cdr3_nt: TGTGCCAGCCACGAGGGGTACTCTGGAAACACCATATATTTT; cdr3_aa: CASHEGYSGNTIYF
j_call: TRBJ2-1; v_call: TRBV15; clone_size: once; d_call: NA; cdr3_length: 12; cdr3_nt: TGTGCCACCAGCAGAGAATCCAATGAGCAGTTCTTC; cdr3_aa: CATSRESNEQFF
j_call: TRBJ2-7; v_call: TRBV14; clone_size: NA; d_call: TRBD2; cdr3_length: 15; cdr3_nt: TGTGCCAGCAGCCACCGACTAGCGGGTACCTACGAGCAGTACTTC; cdr3_aa: CASSHRLAGTYEQYF
j_call: TRBJ2-5; v_call: TRBV18; clone_size: NA; d_call: TRBD2; cdr3_length: 15; cdr3_nt: TGTGCCAGCTCACCACCTGCGGGAGCACGAGAGACCCAGTACTTC; cdr3_aa: CASSPPAGARETQYF
j_call: TRBJ2-7; v_call: TRBV11-2; clone_size: NA; d_call: NA; cdr3_length: 14; cdr3_nt: TGTGCCAGCAGCTTAGCCCCAGACTCCTACGAGCAGTACTTC; cdr3_aa: CASSLAPDSYEQYF
j_call: TRBJ2-3; v_call: TRBV21-1; clone_size: once; d_call: NA; cdr3_length: 20; cdr3_nt: TGTGCCAGCAGTCACGGCCGGGGGGGGCTAATCCCGTGGGGCACAGATACGCAGTATTTT; cdr3_aa: CASSHGRGGLIPWGTDTQYF
j_call: TRBJ2-3; v_call: TRBV4-3; clone_size: NA; d_call: TRBD2; cdr3_length: 15; cdr3_nt: TGCGCCAGCAGCCAGGGGGGGTCTAGCACAGATACGCAGTATTTT; cdr3_aa: CASSQGGSSTDTQYF
j_call: TRBJ2-2; v_call: TRBV5-6; clone_size: NA; d_call: TRBD1; cdr3_length: 16; cdr3_nt: TGTGCCAGCAGCTTGGTAGACAGGGGAAACACCGGGGAGCTGTTTTTT; cdr3_aa: CASSLVDRGNTGELFF
j_call: TRBJ2-2; v_call: TRBV4-2; clone_size: NA; d_call: NA; cdr3_length: 13; cdr3_nt: TGTGCCAGCAGCCAAGAGAACACCGGGGAGCTGTTTTTT; cdr3_aa: CASSQENTGELFF
j_call: TRBJ1-5; v_call: TRBV27; clone_size: NA; d_call: NA; cdr3_length: 15; cdr3_nt: TGTGCCAGCAGTTTGAACCGAGGGGGAAATCAGCCCCAGCATTTT; cdr3_aa: CASSLNRGGNQPQHF
j_call: TRBJ2-3; v_call: TRBV19; clone_size: once; d_call: NA; cdr3_length: 14; cdr3_nt: TGTGCCAGTAGTATCGGGAAGGGGCGCGGTACGCAGTATTTT; cdr3_aa: CASSIGKGRGTQYF
j_call: TRBJ2-3; v_call: TRBV16; clone_size: few; d_call: NA; cdr3_length: 16; cdr3_nt: TGTGTCAGCAGCCAGTATCGAGCGTCTAGCACAGATACGCAGTATTTT; cdr3_aa: CVSSQYRASSTDTQYF
j_call: TRBJ1-5; v_call: TRBV25-1; clone_size: NA; d_call: TRBD1; cdr3_length: 14; cdr3_nt: TGTGCCAGCAGGCAACAGGGGAGGAATCAGCCCCAGCATTTT; cdr3_aa: CASRQQGRNQPQHF
j_call: TRBJ2-6; v_call: TRBV7-2; clone_size: NA; d_call: NA; cdr3_length: 15; cdr3_nt: TGTGCCAGCAGCTCAAGGGGGACCGGGGCCAACGTCCTGACTTTC; cdr3_aa: CASSSRGTGANVLTF
j_call: TRBJ2-5; v_call: TRBV4-1; clone_size: NA; d_call: TRBD1; cdr3_length: 16; cdr3_nt: TGCGCCAGCAGCCAGCGAGGGACAGGAGAACAAGAGACCCAGTACTTC; cdr3_aa: CASSQRGTGEQETQYF
j_call: TRBJ2-3; v_call: TRBV7-2; clone_size: once; d_call: NA; cdr3_length: 14; cdr3_nt: TGTGCCAGCAGCGCTTTCAGAAACACAGATACGCAGTATTTT; cdr3_aa: CASSAFRNTDTQYF
j_call: TRBJ2-1; v_call: TRBV7-2; clone_size: NA; d_call: NA; cdr3_length: 14; cdr3_nt: TGTGCCAGCAGCTTAGAGGGTCTAGGAAATGAGCAGTTCTTC; cdr3_aa: CASSLEGLGNEQFF
j_call: TRBJ1-2; v_call: TRBV16; clone_size: NA; d_call: NA; cdr3_length: 17; cdr3_nt: TGTGCCAGCAGCCAATCGAGAATGGACCCTTCTCGGGGTGGCTACACCTTC; cdr3_aa: CASSQSRMDPSRGGYTF
j_call: TRBJ2-3; v_call: TRBV15; clone_size: once; d_call: TRBD2; cdr3_length: 14; cdr3_nt: TGTGCCACCAGCACAGGGACTAGCAGAGATACGCAGTATTTT; cdr3_aa: CATSTGTSRDTQYF
j_call: TRBJ1-2; v_call: TRBV4-1; clone_size: NA; d_call: NA; cdr3_length: 15; cdr3_nt: TGCGCCAGCAGCCAAGCTGGGGGGGGGTCCTATGGCTACACCTTC; cdr3_aa: CASSQAGGGSYGYTF
j_call: TRBJ2-1; v_call: TRBV7-6; clone_size: NA; d_call: NA; cdr3_length: 14; cdr3_nt: TGTGCCAGCAGCTTAGTTGGCCCGGGGCGCGAGCAGTTCTTC; cdr3_aa: CASSLVGPGREQFF
j_call: TRBJ2-7; v_call: TRBV12-5; clone_size: few; d_call: NA; cdr3_length: 12; cdr3_nt: TGTGCTAGCACTGCAGGGTTACACGAGCAGTACTTC; cdr3_aa: CASTAGLHEQYF
j_call: TRBJ2-7; v_call: TRBV5-1; clone_size: once; d_call: NA; cdr3_length: 14; cdr3_nt: TGCGCCAGCAGCTTGGAAGGGTACTTGGACGAGCAGTACTTC; cdr3_aa: CASSLEGYLDEQYF
j_call: TRBJ2-7; v_call: TRBV18; clone_size: once; d_call: NA; cdr3_length: 14; cdr3_nt: TGTGCCAGCTCACGTCAGACAGACTCCTACGAGCAGTACTTC; cdr3_aa: CASSRQTDSYEQYF
j_call: TRBJ2-1; v_call: TRBV11-1; clone_size: NA; d_call: TRBD2; cdr3_length: 19; cdr3_nt: TGTGCCAGCAGCACACTAGCGGGAGGAGGGCCGGGCTCCTACAATGAGCAGTTCTTC; cdr3_aa: CASSTLAGGGPGSYNEQFF
j_call: TRBJ1-1; v_call: TRBV15; clone_size: NA; d_call: NA; cdr3_length: 12; cdr3_nt: TGTGCCACCAGCACCAAGGGCACTGAAGCTTTCTTT; cdr3_aa: CATSTKGTEAFF
j_call: TRBJ1-1; v_call: TRBV4-2; clone_size: NA; d_call: TRBD1; cdr3_length: 14; cdr3_nt: TGTGCCAGCAGCCCCGGGACAGGAAACACTGAAGCTTTCTTT; cdr3_aa: CASSPGTGNTEAFF
j_call: TRBJ2-5; v_call: TRBV9; clone_size: NA; d_call: NA; cdr3_length: 14; cdr3_nt: TGTGCCAGCAGCGTAGGTGGGACCGGACAGACCCAGTACTTC; cdr3_aa: CASSVGGTGQTQYF
j_call: TRBJ1-1; v_call: TRBV6-5; clone_size: NA; d_call: TRBD1; cdr3_length: 14; cdr3_nt: TGTGCCAGCAGCTCAGGGGGGAGGAACACTGAAGCTTTCTTT; cdr3_aa: CASSSGGRNTEAFF
j_call: TRBJ1-2; v_call: TRBV30; clone_size: NA; d_call: TRBD1; cdr3_length: 11; cdr3_nt: TGTGCCTGGAGTAGGGGGCTCGGCTACACCTTC; cdr3_aa: CAWSRGLGYTF